The 12 T cell receptor beta chains listed next were all sequenced from one sample in a study of cytomegalovirus exposure and HLA in healthy donors. The PCR contained 60 Vbeta and 13 Jbeta primers. The method was immunoSEQ multiplex PCR; TCRdb's version includes in-frame clones alone and lacks a portion of them. Here the sample spans 100,000 to 150,000 clones, roughly 80% being singletons. Sequencing was carried out using PBMCs. The receptors derive from a woman between 35 and 50 years old in good health and CMV-seronegative.

A note on this clone: An end of the junction does not agree with germline; a read error may underlie this. V and J are TRBV7-9 and TRBJ2-1; 8 bases line up with TRBD2. The V gene's germline CDR1 is SEHNR and CDR2 FQNEAQ (reference sequence). The CDR3 sequence is 15 residues long. CDR3 sequence reads: CSSSLYGRLAGEQFF. The CDR3 DNA reads TGTTCCAGCAGCTTATACGGCCGGCTAGCGGGTGAGCAGTTCTTC.

A single count supports this clone. The chain combines TRBV18 with TRBJ2-5; 7 nucleotides line up with TRBD1. The J segment lost 6 bases and the V segment lost 6 bases, leaving 13 bases of the junction unmatched. CDR3 length equals 15 residues. Looked up from germline, CDR1 is KGHSH and CDR2 is LQKENI. The CDR3 loop is CASSPGTAKGKTQYF. The DNA of the CDR3 is TGTGCCAGCTCCCCCGGGACAGCTAAAGGAAAGACCCAGTACTTC.

This clone was seen a few times. This chain connects TRBV30 to TRBJ2-4; TRBD1 matches at 10 bases. The CDR3 has 14 amino acids. The V segment lost 0 bases and the J segment 8 bases; nucleotides outside the gene matches: 4. The germline CDR1 and CDR2 sequences are GTSNPN and SVGIG (reference sequence). CDR3 nucleotides: TGTGCCTGGAGTGTAGGGACAGGGGAACACATTCAGTACTTC. This encodes CAWSVGTGEHIQYF.

This clone was counted a few times. The V and J genes are TRBV2 and TRBJ2-7; D is unclear. The germline V gene encodes CDR1 SNHLY and CDR2 FYNNEI. Between the trimmed V and J ends, which lost 0 bases and 4 bases, there was a span of 4 bases. The CDR3 is 12 amino acids. The CDR3 loop reads CASSEAEYEQYF. CDR3 in DNA: TGTGCCAGCAGTGAAGCCGAGTACGAGCAGTACTTC. The full variable domain, completed using reference TRBV2 and TRBJ2-7, is EPEVTQTPSHQVTQMGQEVILRCVPISNHLYFYWYRQILGQKVEFLVSFYNNEISEKSEIFDDQFSVERPDGSNFTLKIRSTKLEDSAMYFCASSEAEYEQYFGPGTRLTVT.

This clone turned up a few times. The V and J genes are TRBV25-1 and TRBJ1-1; 10 bases are shared with TRBD1. With V trimmed by 0 bases and J by 5 bases, 3 bases remained unmatched. Per the germline V gene, CDR1 is MGHDK and CDR2 is SYGVNS. The CDR3 covers 15 residues. CDR3 residues: CASSEYGQGVTEAFF. CDR3 in DNA: TGTGCCAGCAGTGAATACGGACAGGGGGTTACTGAAGCTTTCTTT.

This CDR3 is CACSTGAGVRETQYF. CDR3 sequence (DNA): TGTGCCTGCTCAACCGGGGCAGGGGTGAGGGAGACCCAGTACTTC. V gene TRBV30 combines with J gene TRBJ2-5; possibly TRBD1 for D (6 bases). The germline V gene encodes CDR1 GTSNPN and CDR2 SVGIG (reference sequence). Trimming left V 6 bases short and J 5 bases short, with 22 bases between. CDR3 length: 15 amino acids.

This sequence joins TRBV4-1 and TRBJ2-1; TRBD2 matches at 12 bases. Germline CDR1 MGHRA, CDR2 YSYEKL. V dropped 4 bases and J dropped 7; count of bases not matched to a gene: 17. This CDR3 contains 19 residues. The DNA for the CDR3 is TGCGCCAGCAGCCGCCGACTAGCGGGAGTAGATGGGGGTTGGAATGAGCAGTTCTTC. Amino acid sequence: CASSRRLAGVDGGWNEQFF.

The rearrangement joins TRBV6-1 to TRBJ2-3; 12 bases are shared with TRBD2. This CDR3 region has 16 residues. V shed 4 bases, J shed 0 bases, and the junction held 2 bases outside the gene matches. Germline-derived CDR1 and CDR2 are MNHNS and SASEGT. As DNA, the CDR3 is TGTGCCAGCAGTGTTCTAGCGGGAGGGAGCACAGATACGCAGTATTTT. Its translation is CASSVLAGGSTDTQYF.

The chain couples TRBV7-2 to TRBJ2-3; a possible D gene is TRBD1 (5 bases). CDR1 is SGHTA, CDR2 FQGNSA, per germline. CDR3 size: 13 residues. Between the trimmed V and J ends, which lost 8 bases and 6 bases, there was a span of 15 bases. The CDR3 here is CASGHRRPDTQYF. CDR3 DNA sequence: TGTGCCAGCGGACATAGACGGCCGGATACGCAGTATTTT.

This chain links TRBV6-4 with TRBJ2-2, with 8 bases that match TRBD1. Looked up from germline, CDR1 is MRHNA and CDR2 is SNTAGT. The length of the CDR3 is 15 residues. J was trimmed by 4 bases and V by 2 bases; bases with no gene match: 3. The CDR3: CASSDQGAGTGELFF. The CDR3, as DNA: TGTGCCAGCAGTGACCAGGGGGCCGGCACCGGGGAGCTGTTTTTT.

This clone was seen only a few times. The chain links TRBV25-1 to TRBJ2-7, with 7 bases matching TRBD1. The CDR3 has 14 amino acids. With 4 bases clipped from V and 3 bases from J, the junction kept 6 bases outside the gene matches. From germline, CDR1 is MGHDK and CDR2 SYGVNS. The CDR3 DNA is TGTGCCAGCAGTGCGTGGGGGACAGACTACGAGCAGTACTTC. Translating it yields CASSAWGTDYEQYF.

This sequence joins TRBV18 and TRBJ1-1; D might be TRBD1 (6 bases). Germline CDR1 reads KGHSH; CDR2 reads LQKENI. Trimming removed 5 bases from V and 0 bases from J, with 19 bases in between. The CDR3 extends over 17 amino acids. CDR3 amino acids: CASSTGQGSLMNTEAFF. In DNA form, the CDR3 reads TGTGCCAGCTCAACGGGGCAGGGGAGTCTCATGAACACTGAAGCTTTCTTT.